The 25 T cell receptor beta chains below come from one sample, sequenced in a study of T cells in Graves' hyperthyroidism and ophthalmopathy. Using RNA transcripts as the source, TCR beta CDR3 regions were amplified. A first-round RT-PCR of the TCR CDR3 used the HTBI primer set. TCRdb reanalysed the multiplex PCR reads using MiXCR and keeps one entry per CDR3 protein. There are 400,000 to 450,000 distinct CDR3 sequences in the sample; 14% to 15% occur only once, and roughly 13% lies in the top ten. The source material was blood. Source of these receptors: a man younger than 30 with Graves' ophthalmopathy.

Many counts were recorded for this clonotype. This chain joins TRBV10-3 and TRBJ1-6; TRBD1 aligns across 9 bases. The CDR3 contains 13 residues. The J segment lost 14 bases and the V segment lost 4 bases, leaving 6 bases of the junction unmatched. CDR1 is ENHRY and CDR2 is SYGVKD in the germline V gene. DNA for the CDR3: TGTGCCATCAGTGGGACAGGGGATCAGTCCCTCCACTTT. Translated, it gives CAISGTGDQSLHF.

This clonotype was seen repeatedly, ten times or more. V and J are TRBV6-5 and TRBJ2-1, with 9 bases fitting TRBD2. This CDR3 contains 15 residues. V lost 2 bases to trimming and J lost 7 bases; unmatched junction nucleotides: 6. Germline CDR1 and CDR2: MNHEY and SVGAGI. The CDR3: CASSYDSGRTNEQFF. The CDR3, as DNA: TGTGCCAGCAGTTACGATAGCGGGAGAACAAATGAGCAGTTCTTC.

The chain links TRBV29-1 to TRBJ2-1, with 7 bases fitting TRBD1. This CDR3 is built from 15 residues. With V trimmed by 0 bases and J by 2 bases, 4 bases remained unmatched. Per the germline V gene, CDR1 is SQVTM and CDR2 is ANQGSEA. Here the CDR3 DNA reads TGCAGCGTTGAAGATCCGGACAGGACCTACAATGAGCAGTTCTTC. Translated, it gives CSVEDPDRTYNEQFF.

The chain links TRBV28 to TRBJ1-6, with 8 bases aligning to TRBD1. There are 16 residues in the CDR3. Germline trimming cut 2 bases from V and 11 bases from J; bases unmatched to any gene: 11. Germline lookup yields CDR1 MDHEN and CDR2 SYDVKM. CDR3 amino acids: CASSLSPDRVWTPLHF. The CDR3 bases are TGTGCCAGCAGTTTAAGTCCGGACAGGGTATGGACACCCCTCCACTTT.

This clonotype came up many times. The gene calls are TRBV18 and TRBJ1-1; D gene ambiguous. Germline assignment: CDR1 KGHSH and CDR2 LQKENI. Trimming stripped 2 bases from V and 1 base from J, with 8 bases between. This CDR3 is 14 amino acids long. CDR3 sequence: CASSPWSGNTEAFF. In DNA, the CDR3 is TGTGCCAGCTCACCATGGTCCGGGAACACTGAAGCTTTCTTT.

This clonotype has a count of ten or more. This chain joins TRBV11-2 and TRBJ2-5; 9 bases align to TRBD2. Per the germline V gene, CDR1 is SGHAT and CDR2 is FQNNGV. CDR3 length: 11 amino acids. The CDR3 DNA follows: TGTGCTAGCGGGAGAGCAGAGACCCAGTACTTC. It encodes CASGRAETQYF.

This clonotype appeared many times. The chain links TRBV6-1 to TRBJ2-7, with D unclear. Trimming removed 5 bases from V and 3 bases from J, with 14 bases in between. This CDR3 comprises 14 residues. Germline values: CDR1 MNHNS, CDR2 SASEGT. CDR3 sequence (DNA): TGTGCCAGCAGTCGACTCGAAACTGGCTACGAGCAGTACTTC. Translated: CASSRLETGYEQYF.

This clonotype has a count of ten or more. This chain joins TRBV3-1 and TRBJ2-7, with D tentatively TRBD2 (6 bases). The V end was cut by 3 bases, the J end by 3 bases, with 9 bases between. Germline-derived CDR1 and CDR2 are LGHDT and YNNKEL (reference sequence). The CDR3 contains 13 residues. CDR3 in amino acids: CASSHWGDYEQYF. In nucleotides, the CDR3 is TGTGCCAGCAGCCATTGGGGGGACTACGAGCAGTACTTC.

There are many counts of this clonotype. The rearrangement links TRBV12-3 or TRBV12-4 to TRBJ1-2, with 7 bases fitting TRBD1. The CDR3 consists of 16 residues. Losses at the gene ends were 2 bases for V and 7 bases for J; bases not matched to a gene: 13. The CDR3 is CASSLQGGSSYSGYTF. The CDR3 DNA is TGTGCCAGCAGTTTACAGGGGGGTTCCTCTTACTCTGGCTACACCTTC.

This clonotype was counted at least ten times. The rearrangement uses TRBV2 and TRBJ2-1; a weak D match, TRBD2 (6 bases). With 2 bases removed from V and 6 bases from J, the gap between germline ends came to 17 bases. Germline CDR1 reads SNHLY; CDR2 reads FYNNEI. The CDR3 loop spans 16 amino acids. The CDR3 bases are TGTGCCAGCAGTGAATCCCTCGGGGAAGCGGGCAATGAGCAGTTCTTC. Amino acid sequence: CASSESLGEAGNEQFF.

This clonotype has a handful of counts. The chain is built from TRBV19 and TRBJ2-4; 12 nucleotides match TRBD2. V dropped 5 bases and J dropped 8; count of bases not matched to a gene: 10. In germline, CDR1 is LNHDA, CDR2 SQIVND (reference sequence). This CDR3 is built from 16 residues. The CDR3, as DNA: TGTGCCAGTAGTCTGAGGACTAGCGGGGAAGCGTACATTCAGTACTTC. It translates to CASSLRTSGEAYIQYF.

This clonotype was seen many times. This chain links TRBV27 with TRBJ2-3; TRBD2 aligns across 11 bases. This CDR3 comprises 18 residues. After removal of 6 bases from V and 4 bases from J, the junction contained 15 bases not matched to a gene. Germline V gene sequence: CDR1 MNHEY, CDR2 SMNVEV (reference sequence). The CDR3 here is CASSLLLVTSGSSDTQYF. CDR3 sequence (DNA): TGTGCCAGCAGCCTTTTATTGGTTACTAGCGGGAGTTCAGATACGCAGTATTTT.

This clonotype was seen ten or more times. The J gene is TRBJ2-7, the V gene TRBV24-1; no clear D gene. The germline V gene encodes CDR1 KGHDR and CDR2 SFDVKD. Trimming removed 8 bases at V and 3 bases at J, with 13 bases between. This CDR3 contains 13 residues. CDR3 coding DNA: TGTGCCACCAAGGCCGGGCCGCACTACGAGCAGTACTTC. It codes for CATKAGPHYEQYF.

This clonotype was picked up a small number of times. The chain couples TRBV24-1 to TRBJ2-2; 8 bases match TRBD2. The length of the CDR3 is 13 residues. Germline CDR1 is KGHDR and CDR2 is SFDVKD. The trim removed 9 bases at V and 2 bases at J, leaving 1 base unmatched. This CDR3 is CATGTRNTGELFF. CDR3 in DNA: TGTGCCACCGGGACTAGAAACACCGGGGAGCTGTTTTTT.

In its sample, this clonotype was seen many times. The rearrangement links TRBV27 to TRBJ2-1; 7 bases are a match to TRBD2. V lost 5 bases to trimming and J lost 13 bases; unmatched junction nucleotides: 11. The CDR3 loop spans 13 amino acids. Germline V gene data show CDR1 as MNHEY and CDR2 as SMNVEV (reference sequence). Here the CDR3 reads CASSHNLADRQFF. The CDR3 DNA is TGTGCCAGCAGTCATAATCTAGCGGATAGACAGTTCTTC.

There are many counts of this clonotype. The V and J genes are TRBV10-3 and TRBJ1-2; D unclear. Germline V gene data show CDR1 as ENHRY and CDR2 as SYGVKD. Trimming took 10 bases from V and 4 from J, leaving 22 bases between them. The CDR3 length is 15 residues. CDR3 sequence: CASRGPSPASYGYTF. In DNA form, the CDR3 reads TGTGCCAGCCGAGGCCCTTCCCCAGCCTCCTATGGCTACACCTTC.

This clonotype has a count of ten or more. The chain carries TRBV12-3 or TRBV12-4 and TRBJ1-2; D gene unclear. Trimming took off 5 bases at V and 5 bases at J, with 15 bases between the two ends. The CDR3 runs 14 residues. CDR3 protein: CASSLRRLSYGYTF. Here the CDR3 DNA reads TGTGCCAGCAGTCTTAGACGGCTGAGTTATGGCTACACCTTC.

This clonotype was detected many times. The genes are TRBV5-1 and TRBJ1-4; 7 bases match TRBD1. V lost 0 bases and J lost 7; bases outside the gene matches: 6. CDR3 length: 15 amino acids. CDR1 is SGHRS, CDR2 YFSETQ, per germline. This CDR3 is CASSLEQGSSEKLFF. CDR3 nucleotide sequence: TGCGCCAGCAGCTTGGAACAGGGGTCTAGTGAAAAACTGTTTTTT.

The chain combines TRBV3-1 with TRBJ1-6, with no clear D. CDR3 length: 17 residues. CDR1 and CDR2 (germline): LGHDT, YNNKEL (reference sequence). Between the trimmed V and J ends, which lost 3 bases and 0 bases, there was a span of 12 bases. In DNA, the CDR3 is TGTGCCAGCAGCCAGGGGTCGGAGGGCTCCTATAATTCACCCCTCCACTTT. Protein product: CASSQGSEGSYNSPLHF.

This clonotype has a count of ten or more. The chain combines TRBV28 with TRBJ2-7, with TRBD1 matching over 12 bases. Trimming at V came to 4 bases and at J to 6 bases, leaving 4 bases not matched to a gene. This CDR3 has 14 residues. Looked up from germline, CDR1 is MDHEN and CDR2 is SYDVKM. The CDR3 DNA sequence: TGTGCCAGCAGTTGGGGGACAGGGGGCTCCGAGCAGTACTTC. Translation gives CASSWGTGGSEQYF.

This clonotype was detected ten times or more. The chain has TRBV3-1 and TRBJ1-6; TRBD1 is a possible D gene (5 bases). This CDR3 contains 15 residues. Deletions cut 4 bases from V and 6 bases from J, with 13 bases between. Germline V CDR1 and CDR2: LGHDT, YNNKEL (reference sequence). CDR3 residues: CASSRRQIINSPLHF. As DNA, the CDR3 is TGTGCCAGCAGCCGAAGACAGATTATTAATTCACCCCTCCACTTT.

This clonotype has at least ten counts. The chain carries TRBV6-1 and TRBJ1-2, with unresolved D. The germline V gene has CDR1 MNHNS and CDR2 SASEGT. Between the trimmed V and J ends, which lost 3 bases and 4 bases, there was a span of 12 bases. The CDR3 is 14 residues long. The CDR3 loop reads CASSDGALIYGYTF. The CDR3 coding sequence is TGTGCCAGCAGTGACGGTGCCTTGATCTATGGCTACACCTTC.

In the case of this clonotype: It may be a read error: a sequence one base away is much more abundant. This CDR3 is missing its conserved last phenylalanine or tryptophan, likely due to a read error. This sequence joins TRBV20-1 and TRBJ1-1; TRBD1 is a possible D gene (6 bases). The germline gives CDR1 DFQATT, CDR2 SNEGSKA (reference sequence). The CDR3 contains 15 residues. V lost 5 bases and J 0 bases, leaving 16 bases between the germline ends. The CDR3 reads CSAPRTGTLNTEAFS. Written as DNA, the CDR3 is TGCAGTGCTCCCAGGACCGGGACACTGAACACTGAAGCTTTCTCT.

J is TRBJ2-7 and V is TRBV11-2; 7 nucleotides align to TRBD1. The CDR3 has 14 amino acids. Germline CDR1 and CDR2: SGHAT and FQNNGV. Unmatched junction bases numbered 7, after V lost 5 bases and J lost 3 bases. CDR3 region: CASSEDREFYEQYF. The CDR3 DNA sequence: TGTGCCAGCAGCGAAGACAGGGAGTTCTACGAGCAGTACTTC.

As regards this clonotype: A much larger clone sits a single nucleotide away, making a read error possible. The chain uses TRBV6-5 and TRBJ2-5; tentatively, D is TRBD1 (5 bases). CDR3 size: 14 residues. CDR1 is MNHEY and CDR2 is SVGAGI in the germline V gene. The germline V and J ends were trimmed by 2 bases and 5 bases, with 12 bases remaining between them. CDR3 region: CASSYVRGGETQYF. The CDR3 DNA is TGTGCCAGCAGTTACGTAAGGGGCGGCGAGACCCAGTACTTC.